This record looks at one T cell receptor delta chain sequence and its context. The clone's antigen remains unknown. Base-call qualities are not available, and no considerably larger clone is one nucleotide away. This sample is part of a study of TRDV2 sequences in healthy donors (dated by TCRdb to the early 2020s). With respect to the entire study: Fewer than 25 single-cell-derived gamma9delta2 T cell clones spanning the full range of antitumor activity were TCR-sequenced and traced within the bulk repertoire.

Complete TCR delta chain (Vdelta2) repertoires were sequenced in bulk to track the frequency of functionally characterized gamma9delta2 T cell clones. The Dutch blood bank supplied purchased peripheral blood from anonymous healthy donors. All of the gamma9delta2 T cells analyzed in the study came from the peripheral blood of healthy donors. Counted from cysteine to phenylalanine, this CDR3 has 15 amino acids. This entry keeps only the CDR3 DNA: 45 bases, framed from base 1. After removal of 3 bases from V and 1 base from J, the junction retains 7 bases not matched to a gene. CDR1 is given as GEAIGNYY and CDR2 as EKD, both from the germline V gene. Results and caveats for the whole study, not just this receptor: Although the observed TCRdelta repertoires were highly focused, the frequency of a clonotype did not correlate with the antitumor functional potential of the respective clone. The TCRdelta clonotypes of several highly reactive clones appeared rare, as these clonotypes were not detected in the bulk sequencing data of the respective donors.

The method was PCR. The instrument was an Illumina MiSeq. As for how the authors treated the data: When TRDV repertoire clonotype frequencies were reported, clonotypes represented by only a single read were excluded. Clones were re-identified by TCRdb from the public reads with CATT, and rows with the same DNA were merged. Clone size and V and J calls follow TCRdb, not the original study. A total of some 1,600 delta-chain clones appear in this sample, about a sixth of them only once. Clones ranked in the top ten supply about two thirds of the sample. The sample consisted of Vd2+ gamma-delta T cells from blood. The sample's cell subset or site, from its label and the paper: TCR Vdelta2-expressing (gamma9delta2) T cells. The V and J segments used are TRDV2 and TRDJ1; 7 central nucleotides agree with TRDD3. The sequence was obtained from a human donor in good health. The DNA is as follows: TGTGCCTGTGACGCGGTGGGGGAGGCCACCGATAAACTCATCTTT. This gives the protein CACDAVGEATDKLIF.